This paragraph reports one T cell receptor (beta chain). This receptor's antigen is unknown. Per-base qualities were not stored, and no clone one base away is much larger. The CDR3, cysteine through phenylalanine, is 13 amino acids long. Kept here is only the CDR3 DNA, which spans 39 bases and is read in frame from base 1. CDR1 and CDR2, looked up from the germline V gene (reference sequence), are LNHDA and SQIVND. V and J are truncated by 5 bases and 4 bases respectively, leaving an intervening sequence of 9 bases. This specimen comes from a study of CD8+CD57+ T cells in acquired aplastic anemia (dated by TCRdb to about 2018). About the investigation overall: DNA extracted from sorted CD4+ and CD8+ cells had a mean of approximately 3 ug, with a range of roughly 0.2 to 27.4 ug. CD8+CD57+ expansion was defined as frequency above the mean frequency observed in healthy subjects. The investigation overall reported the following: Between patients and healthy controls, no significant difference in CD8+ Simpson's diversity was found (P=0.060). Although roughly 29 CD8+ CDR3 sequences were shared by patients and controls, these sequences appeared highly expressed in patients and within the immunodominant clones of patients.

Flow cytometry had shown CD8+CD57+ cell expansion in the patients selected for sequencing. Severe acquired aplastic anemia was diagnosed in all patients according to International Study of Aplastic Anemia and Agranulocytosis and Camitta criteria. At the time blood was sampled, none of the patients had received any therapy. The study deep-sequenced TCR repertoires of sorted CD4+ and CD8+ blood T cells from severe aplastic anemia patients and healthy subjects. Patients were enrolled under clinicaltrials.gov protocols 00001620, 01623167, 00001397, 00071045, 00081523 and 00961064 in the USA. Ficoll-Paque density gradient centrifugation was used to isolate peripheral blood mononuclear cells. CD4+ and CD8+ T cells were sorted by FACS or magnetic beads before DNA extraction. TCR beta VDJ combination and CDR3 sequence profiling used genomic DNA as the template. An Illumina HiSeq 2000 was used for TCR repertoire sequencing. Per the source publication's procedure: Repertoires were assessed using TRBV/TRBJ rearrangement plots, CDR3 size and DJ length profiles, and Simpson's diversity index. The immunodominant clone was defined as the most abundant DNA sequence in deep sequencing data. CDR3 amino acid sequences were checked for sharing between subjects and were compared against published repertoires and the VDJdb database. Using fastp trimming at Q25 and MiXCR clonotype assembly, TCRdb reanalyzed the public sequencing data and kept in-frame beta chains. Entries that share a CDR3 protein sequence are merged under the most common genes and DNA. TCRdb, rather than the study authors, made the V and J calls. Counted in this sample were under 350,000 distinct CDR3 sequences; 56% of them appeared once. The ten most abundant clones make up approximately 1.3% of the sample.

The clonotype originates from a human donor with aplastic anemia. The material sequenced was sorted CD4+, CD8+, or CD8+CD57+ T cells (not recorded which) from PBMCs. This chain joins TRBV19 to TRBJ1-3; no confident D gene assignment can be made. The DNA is TGTGCCAGTAGTCCCTCTGGAGGAAACACCATATATTTT. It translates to CASSPSGGNTIYF.